This T cell receptor (beta chain) was recorded in a study of cytomegalovirus exposure and HLA in healthy donors. Study-level information: A data release that came early held around 85 million unique TCRs from HLA-typed donors. Notes on the study in general: Reported results showed that the classifier diagnosed cytomegalovirus status with high specificity and sensitivity.

The study sampled nominally healthy donors, though unrecorded immune exposures were likely. The PCR contained 60 Vbeta and 13 Jbeta primers. Sequencing was performed with immunoSEQ multiplex PCR; in TCRdb, only in-frame clones are kept and a portion is missing. This repertoire shows 60,000 or so clones, 70% to 85% found once; its top ten account for about 3.6%. The J segment lost 0 bases and the V segment lost 1 base, leaving 15 bases of the junction unmatched. The CDR3 has 19 amino acids. The germline CDR1 and CDR2 sequences are SGHTS and YDEGEE. This clone was seen a few times. Its antigen is not identified.

The clonotype originates from a woman aged 40 to 50 in good health and CMV-seropositive. Sequenced: PBMCs. The chain joins TRBV5-8 to TRBJ2-7, with 8 nucleotides matching TRBD2. In DNA, the CDR3 is TGTGCCAGCAGCTTGCACGGGGGGGGACTAGGGTCCCGCTCCTACGAGCAGTACTTC. Encoded protein: CASSLHGGGLGSRSYEQYF.